These T cell receptor beta chains were read from a single sample in a study of shared clonotypes between healthy human individuals. TCRdb's table, derived via immunoSEQ multiplex PCR, lists solely in-frame clones and lacks some. The table shows more than 2 million clones, with almost 96% occurring only once. Sequencing was carried out using naive CD4+ T cells sorted from blood. The receptors here all came from a man between 18 and 35 years old in good health. The CDR3 runs from the conserved cysteine through the conserved F or W. D genes are given only for firm matches. The size entry is marked missing in some rows and otherwise reads once, few, many or a size class.

len	v_gene	d_gene	j_gene	abundance	CDR3nt	CDR3aa
17	TRBV9	TRBD2	TRBJ2-1	NA	TGTGCCAGCAGCGTAGGATCAAGCGGGAGCTCCTACAATGAGCAGTTCTTC	CASSVGSSGSSYNEQFF
14	TRBV27	TRBD1	TRBJ1-2	NA	TGTGCCAGCAGTCCAGGGGGGAGCGACTATGGCTACACCTTC	CASSPGGSDYGYTF
14	TRBV7-2	TRBD1	TRBJ2-5	NA	TGTGCCAGCAGCCTAACAGGGGGCGTGGAGACCCAGTACTTC	CASSLTGGVETQYF
15	TRBV11-2	TRBD1	TRBJ1-2	NA	TGTGCCAGCAGCCCTGGGACAGGGTGGGGAGGGGGCTACACCTTC	CASSPGTGWGGGYTF
13	TRBV5-4	NA	TRBJ2-7	NA	TGTGCCAGCAGCTTGGGGGGCATATACGAGCAGTACTTC	CASSLGGIYEQYF
15	TRBV7-9	TRBD1	TRBJ2-2	NA	TGTGCCAGCAGCCGCGGACAGGCGAACACCGGGGAGCTGTTTTTT	CASSRGQANTGELFF
14	TRBV7-2	NA	TRBJ2-4	NA	TGTGCCAGCAGCTTAGCTGTCCTTGAAAACATTCAGTACTTC	CASSLAVLENIQYF
18	TRBV11-2	NA	TRBJ2-5	NA	TGTGCCAGCAGCTTAGCCCGTAACAGGTTATCGGGTGTTGAGACCCAGTACTTC	CASSLARNRLSGVETQYF
15	TRBV2	TRBD2	TRBJ2-7	NA	TGTGCCAGCAGACCTCCGGGACTAGCGGGGAACGAGCAGTACTTC	CASRPPGLAGNEQYF
13	TRBV30	NA	TRBJ2-5	once	TGTGCCCTAGGACCGCAGACAGCGGCGATCCAGTACTTC	CALGPQTAAIQYF
14	TRBV10-1	NA	TRBJ2-1	NA	TGCGCCAGCAGTGAGTCGATGGGGCGGGCTGAGCAGTTCTTC	CASSESMGRAEQFF
14	TRBV27	TRBD1	TRBJ2-5	NA	TGTGCCAGCAGGAAGACAGGGGCCCAAGAGACCCAGTACTTC	CASRKTGAQETQYF
15	TRBV10-3	NA	TRBJ2-5	NA	TGTGCCATCAGTCAACAGGTAGGAGATGGAGAGACCCAGTACTTC	CAISQQVGDGETQYF
13	TRBV6-5	NA	TRBJ1-3	NA	TGTGCCAGCAGGCAACAGGGCGGAAACACCATATATTTT	CASRQQGGNTIYF
16	TRBV4-1	NA	TRBJ2-3	NA	TGCGCCAGCAGCCATGCCTCCTGGGGGGAGACAGATACGCAGTATTTT	CASSHASWGETDTQYF
11	TRBV30	NA	TRBJ2-7	NA	TGTGCCTGGAGTAACCCCAGGGAGCAGTACTTC	CAWSNPREQYF
12	TRBV2	NA	TRBJ1-2	few	TGTGCCAGCAGTGCGGAAGGCTATGGCTACACCTTC	CASSAEGYGYTF
14	TRBV6-6	NA	TRBJ2-4	NA	TGTGCCAGCAGCTCAGGGGTCGCCGGAAACATTCAGTACTTC	CASSSGVAGNIQYF
13	TRBV7-8	NA	TRBJ2-2	once	TGTGCCAGCAGCAGGGACGTCACCGGGGAGCTGTTTTTT	CASSRDVTGELFF
18	TRBV11-2	NA	TRBJ1-6	NA	TGTGCCAGCAGCTTAAAGGCGGGGTCGACCCTCTATAATTCACCCCTCCACTTT	CASSLKAGSTLYNSPLHF
13	TRBV30	NA	TRBJ1-4	NA	TGTGCCTGGAGTTTGGGGATTCGTGAAAAACTGTTTTTT	CAWSLGIREKLFF
13	TRBV2	NA	TRBJ2-5	NA	TGTGCCAGCATCAGGGTCCCCCAAGAGACCCAGTACTTC	CASIRVPQETQYF
15	TRBV6-5	NA	TRBJ2-3	once	TGTGCCAGCAGTCAACAGGGTATGGGGCCGGATACGCAGTATTTT	CASSQQGMGPDTQYF
16	TRBV4-3	TRBD1	TRBJ1-5	NA	TGCGCCAGCAGCCAAGATAGGACAGGGGGCTCACAGCCCCAGCATTTT	CASSQDRTGGSQPQHF
14	TRBV25-1	NA	TRBJ1-4	NA	TGTGCCAGCAGCGAGAGGCAGGGCAATGAAAAACTGTTTTTT	CASSERQGNEKLFF
20	TRBV18	NA	TRBJ1-4	NA	TGTGCCAGCCCACTGATACAGTCCAGAAGGTACCGGGACGGGGATGAAAAACTGTTTTTT	CASPLIQSRRYRDGDEKLFF
14	TRBV18	TRBD2	TRBJ2-7	NA	TGTGCCAGCTCAAGCGGGCCGGGAGGGGAGGAGCAGTACTTC	CASSSGPGGEEQYF
17	TRBV10-3	TRBD2	TRBJ2-5	once	TGTGCCATCAGTGATTCCGGACTAGCGGGCGGTGGAGAGACCCAGTACTTC	CAISDSGLAGGGETQYF
16	TRBV5-1	TRBD1	TRBJ2-3	NA	TGCGCCAGCAGCTTGGACTACAGGGGACGCACAGATACGCAGTATTTT	CASSLDYRGRTDTQYF
14	TRBV5-1	NA	TRBJ2-7	NA	TGCGCCAGCAGCTTCGGCAGGGGAGTCTACGAGCAGTACTTC	CASSFGRGVYEQYF
15	TRBV9	NA	TRBJ2-7	once	TGTGCCAGCAGCCCCCATGAGCGGGCGCAATACGAGCAGTACTTC	CASSPHERAQYEQYF
17	TRBV7-6	NA	TRBJ2-6	NA	TGTGCCAGCAGCCCCTCCTCCACACAGGGTTCTGCCAACGTCCTGACTTTC	CASSPSSTQGSANVLTF
11	TRBV20-1	NA	TRBJ2-3	NA	TGCAGTGCTAGATTGGGGGATACGCAGTATTTT	CSARLGDTQYF
13	TRBV10-3	TRBD1	TRBJ1-1	NA	TGTGCCAGTACAGGGGGCAAGGACACTGAAGCTTTCTTT	CASTGGKDTEAFF
15	TRBV18	NA	TRBJ1-5	NA	TGTGCCAGCTCTCACACGACAGGTCAGGATCAGCCCCAGCATTTT	CASSHTTGQDQPQHF